Shown below are 32 T cell receptor beta chains from a single sample sequenced in a study of control samples from healthy donors and cancer patients. Sequenced by immunoSEQ multiplex PCR; TCRdb stores in-frame clones only, minus some. The sample has about 54,000 clones; 95% to 97% are singletons. Sequencing was carried out using blood. The origin of the receptors is a woman in her twenties or thirties in good health.

The V and J genes are TRBV7-9 and TRBJ2-7; D gene unclear. Between the trimmed V and J ends, which lost 5 bases and 2 bases, there was a span of 7 bases. There are 12 residues in the CDR3. CDR1 and CDR2 (germline): SEHNR, FQNEAQ (reference sequence). CDR3 sequence: CASSPSPYEQYF. For the CDR3, the DNA is TGTGCCAGCAGCCCCTCTCCCTACGAGCAGTACTTC.

The chain employs TRBV13 and TRBJ1-6; no clear D. CDR3 size: 13 residues. Trimming took off 2 bases at V and 7 bases at J, with 6 bases between the two ends. CDR1 PRHDT and CDR2 FYEKMQ come from the germline V gene (reference sequence). The CDR3 nucleotides read TGTGCCAGCAGCTTACAGCGCAATTCACCCCTCCACTTT. The encoded protein is CASSLQRNSPLHF.

The chain couples TRBV6-6 to TRBJ1-5; 9 nucleotides line up with TRBD1. The CDR3 has 17 amino acids. V lost 5 bases, J lost 1 base, and 9 bases stayed unmatched. Germline CDR1 and CDR2: MNHNY and SVGAGI (reference sequence). The CDR3 nucleotides are TGTGCCAGCAGTCCGGGAACAGGGGGCCGGAGCAATCAGCCCCAGCATTTT. It specifies CASSPGTGGRSNQPQHF.

The chain joins TRBV7-8 to TRBJ2-7; D unclear. This CDR3 has 13 amino acids. V was pared by 6 bases and J by 7 bases, with 16 bases between. Germline CDR1 and CDR2: SGHVS and FQNEAQ. CDR3 protein: CASSFRDPREQYF. In DNA, the CDR3 is TGTGCCAGCAGTTTCCGCGACCCAAGGGAGCAGTACTTC.

This chain joins TRBV24-1 and TRBJ2-3; TRBD2 matches 10 bases. This CDR3 is 14 amino acids long. V was clipped by 4 bases and J by 7 bases; unmatched bases: 4. The germline CDR1 and CDR2 sequences are KGHDR and SFDVKD. Here the CDR3 DNA reads TGTGCCACCAGTGAGGCTAGCGGGAGTAATACGCAGTATTTT. Protein product: CATSEASGSNTQYF.

This chain joins TRBV6-5 and TRBJ2-5, with 8 bases aligning to TRBD1. Looked up from germline, CDR1 is MNHEY and CDR2 is SVGAGI. This CDR3 is 14 amino acids long. Trimming removed 5 bases from V and 4 bases from J; junction bases left unmatched: 6. The CDR3 DNA reads as TGTGCCAGCAGTCCGGACAGGGAAGGAGAGACCCAGTACTTC. This encodes CASSPDREGETQYF.

This chain connects TRBV29-1 to TRBJ2-6, with no clear D. This CDR3 is built from 14 residues. V dropped 3 bases and J dropped 0 bases, with 6 bases sitting between them. Germline V gene lookup returns CDR1 SQVTM and CDR2 ANQGSEA. The CDR3 DNA reads TGCAGCGTTGACGCAACCTCTGGGGCCAACGTCCTGACTTTC. Protein product: CSVDATSGANVLTF.

The chain is built from TRBV10-3 and TRBJ1-1, with 9 bases matching TRBD1. V shed 6 bases, J shed 6 bases, and the junction held 5 bases outside the gene matches. Germline CDR1 and CDR2: ENHRY and SYGVKD. The CDR3 sequence is 13 residues long. As DNA, the CDR3 is TGTGCCATCAGGGGACAGGGAACGGCTGAAGCTTTCTTT. This codes for CAIRGQGTAEAFF.

The chain uses TRBV2 and TRBJ2-2; D unresolved. CDR1 SNHLY and CDR2 FYNNEI come from the germline V gene. V shed 3 bases and J shed 7 bases, with 15 bases lying between them. The CDR3 covers 15 residues. CDR3 loop: CASSDGSSLFGELFF. For the CDR3, the DNA is TGTGCCAGCAGTGATGGGTCATCACTTTTCGGGGAGCTGTTTTTT.

The genes are TRBV11-2 and TRBJ2-5; D is unclear. The CDR3 has 11 residues. Trimming took 1 base from V and 9 from J, leaving 6 bases between them. The germline V gene encodes CDR1 SGHAT and CDR2 FQNNGV. The CDR3 nucleotides are TGTGCCAGCAGCTTAGCTGAGGCCCAGTACTTC. It encodes CASSLAEAQYF.

The V and J genes are TRBV6-5 and TRBJ1-3; the D is unclear. V gave up 2 bases and J gave up 0 bases, with 5 bases separating them. The CDR3 contains 14 residues. CDR1 MNHEY and CDR2 SVGAGI come from the germline V gene. The CDR3 DNA sequence: TGTGCCAGCAGTTACGACAACTCTGGAAACACCATATATTTT. It translates to CASSYDNSGNTIYF.

The chain has TRBV9 and TRBJ2-3; 11 nucleotides agree with TRBD2. Germline CDR1 is SGDLS and CDR2 is YYNGEE. After removal of 0 bases from V and 2 bases from J, the junction contained 2 bases not matched to a gene. The CDR3 covers 16 residues. CDR3 sequence reads: CASSVATSGITDTQYF. Here the CDR3 DNA reads TGTGCCAGCAGCGTAGCGACTAGCGGGATCACAGATACGCAGTATTTT.

This chain connects TRBV2 to TRBJ1-1; TRBD1 might be the D (5 bases). This CDR3 comprises 14 residues. V dropped 0 bases and J dropped 6 bases, with 11 bases sitting between them. CDR1 and CDR2 from the germline V gene are SNHLY and FYNNEI. The CDR3 nucleotides are TGTGCCAGCAGTGAAGCGCTTCGGGGACCTGAAGCTTTCTTT. Translation: CASSEALRGPEAFF.

The chain is built from TRBV28 and TRBJ1-3, with a weak D call TRBD1 (6 bases). There are 15 residues in the CDR3. CDR1 is MDHEN and CDR2 is SYDVKM in the germline V gene. Trimming cost V 1 base and J 4 bases, with 11 bases left between them. The CDR3 is CASSLYGGLGNTIYF. CDR3 coding DNA: TGTGCCAGCAGTTTATATGGGGGGCTAGGAAACACCATATATTTT.

This clone was picked up a small number of times. The J gene is TRBJ2-7, the V gene TRBV2; D remains ambiguous. The V gene lost 6 bases and the J gene lost 3 bases, with 9 bases spanning the gap. This CDR3 is built from 12 residues. Germline V gene lookup returns CDR1 SNHLY and CDR2 FYNNEI. CDR3 in amino acids: CASRASGYEQYF. DNA for the CDR3: TGTGCCAGCAGGGCCTCGGGCTACGAGCAGTACTTC.

The genes are TRBV4-1 and TRBJ2-7, with a weak D call TRBD1 (6 bases). The V gene lost 1 base and the J gene lost 5 bases, with 12 bases spanning the gap. Germline lookup yields CDR1 MGHRA and CDR2 YSYEKL. The CDR3 totals 14 residues. The chain's CDR3 is CASSQGQGYHEQYF. As DNA, the CDR3 is TGCGCCAGCAGCCAAGGGCAGGGGTATCACGAGCAGTACTTC.

V and J are TRBV6-2 or TRBV6-3 and TRBJ2-6; 10 positions agree with TRBD1. Germline-derived CDR1 and CDR2 are MNHEY and SVGEGT. V shed 2 bases, J shed 3 bases, and the junction held 7 bases outside the gene matches. CDR3 length equals 18 residues. The CDR3 sequence: CASSYHRDRGNGANVLTF. The CDR3 nucleotides read TGTGCCAGCAGTTACCACCGGGACAGGGGAAATGGGGCCAACGTCCTGACTTTC.

CDR3 sequence: CASSFEGPAPDTQYF. Written as DNA, the CDR3 is TGTGCCAGCAGCTTTGAGGGTCCAGCTCCAGATACGCAGTATTTT. The chain employs TRBV11-1 and TRBJ2-3, with D possibly matching TRBD2 (5 bases). The CDR3 length is 15 residues. Between the trimmed V and J ends, which lost 3 bases and 4 bases, there was a span of 14 bases. Germline CDR1 is SGHAT and CDR2 is FQDESV (reference sequence).

V and J are TRBV30 and TRBJ2-3; 9 positions agree with TRBD2. The CDR3 length is 13 residues. CDR1 and CDR2 from the germline V gene are GTSNPN and SVGIG (reference sequence). After removal of 2 bases from V and 7 bases from J, the junction contained 4 bases not matched to a gene. This chain's CDR3 is CAWSFSSGNTQYF. The CDR3, as DNA: TGTGCCTGGAGTTTTTCTAGCGGGAATACGCAGTATTTT.

DNA for the CDR3: TGTGCCAGTAGTTCGGGACAGCGGAATGAGCAGTTCTTC. This gives the protein CASSSGQRNEQFF. This chain links TRBV19 with TRBJ2-1; 7 bases line up with TRBD1. Per germline, CDR1 LNHDA and CDR2 SQIVND (reference sequence). Trimming removed 5 bases from V and 7 bases from J; junction bases left unmatched: 5. The CDR3 totals 13 residues. Full variable domain (rest looked up from reference TRBV19 and TRBJ2-1): DGGITQSPKYLFRKEGQNVTLSCEQNLNHDAMYWYRQDPGQGLRLIYYSQIVNDFQKGDIAEGYSVSREKKESFPLTVTSAQKNPTAFYLCASSSGQRNEQFFGPGTRLTVL.

The chain couples TRBV5-6 to TRBJ1-5, with TRBD1 matching over 7 bases. CDR3 length: 14 residues. Trimming at V came to 4 bases and at J to 2 bases, leaving 3 bases not matched to a gene. Per germline, CDR1 SGHDT and CDR2 YYEEEE. The CDR3 coding sequence is TGTGCCAGCAGCATCGACAGGGGCAATCAGCCCCAGCATTTT. Its protein is CASSIDRGNQPQHF.

The chain is built from TRBV28 and TRBJ2-1, with D hard to call. The CDR3 length is 15 residues. In germline, CDR1 is MDHEN, CDR2 SYDVKM. The V end was cut by 7 bases, the J end by 0 bases, with 13 bases between. CDR3 nucleotide sequence: TGTGCCAGCAACAAAGCGCCGAGCTCCTACAATGAGCAGTTCTTC. Amino acids: CASNKAPSSYNEQFF.

The chain employs TRBV19 and TRBJ2-7, with 10 bases that match TRBD1. Trimming at V came to 6 bases and at J to 3 bases, leaving 5 bases not matched to a gene. The length of the CDR3 is 14 residues. Germline V CDR1 and CDR2: LNHDA, SQIVND (reference sequence). In DNA form, the CDR3 reads TGTGCCAGTAGCCTTGGACAGGGGGACTACGAGCAGTACTTC. Amino acids: CASSLGQGDYEQYF.

The gene calls are TRBV2 and TRBJ2-1; D call uncertain. Per the germline V gene, CDR1 is SNHLY and CDR2 is FYNNEI. Trimming left V 4 bases short and J 6 bases short, with 4 bases between. This CDR3 region has 11 residues. The CDR3 is CASSGGNEQFF. DNA of the CDR3: TGTGCCAGCAGTGGGGGCAATGAGCAGTTCTTC.

The chain uses TRBV2 and TRBJ1-4; D not resolved. V gave up 5 bases and J gave up 0 bases, with 16 bases separating them. Germline CDR1 is SNHLY and CDR2 is FYNNEI. This CDR3 is built from 17 residues. CDR3 amino acids: CASSSGTRHATNEKLFF. The CDR3 region has the DNA TGTGCCAGCAGTTCGGGCACCCGGCATGCAACTAATGAAAAACTGTTTTTT.

This clone has just one count. The chain uses TRBV24-1 and TRBJ1-2, with no clear D. There are 11 residues in the CDR3. The germline V gene has CDR1 KGHDR and CDR2 SFDVKD. The V gene lost 6 bases and the J gene lost 4 bases, with 5 bases spanning the gap. The CDR3 reads CATSSVYGYTF. The CDR3 DNA follows: TGTGCCACCAGTAGCGTCTATGGCTACACCTTC.

V gene TRBV12-3 or TRBV12-4 combines with J gene TRBJ2-3; no reliable D call. V lost 5 bases, J lost 4 bases, and 4 bases lay in between. CDR3 length: 11 amino acids. CDR3 coding DNA: TGTGCCAGCAGTCTTTCAGATACGCAGTATTTT. Translating it yields CASSLSDTQYF.

The chain joins TRBV10-3 to TRBJ2-7; D unclear. The CDR3 has 15 residues. CDR1 is ENHRY and CDR2 is SYGVKD in the germline V gene. Trimming shortened V by 3 bases and J by 2 bases, and 14 bases separated the two germline ends. In DNA form, the CDR3 reads TGTGCCATCAGTGACAACTACGGAACTACCTACGAGCAGTACTTC. Its protein is CAISDNYGTTYEQYF.

This rearrangement joins TRBV29-1 to TRBJ1-1; TRBD1 is a possible D gene (6 bases). The germline V gene encodes CDR1 SQVTM and CDR2 ANQGSEA. V was trimmed by 2 bases and J by 1 base, leaving 8 bases between them. The CDR3 is 13 amino acids. The CDR3 nucleotides are TGCAGCGTTGAAACAGGGACGAACACTGAAGCTTTCTTT. This gives the protein CSVETGTNTEAFF. The full variable domain, in which reference TRBV29-1 and TRBJ1-1 provide the parts outside the CDR3, is SAVISQKPSRDICQRGTSLTIQCQVDSQVTMMFWYRQQPGQSLTLIATANQGSEATYESGFVIDKFPISRPNLTFSTLTVSNMSPEDSSIYLCSVETGTNTEAFFGQGTRLTVV.

The genes are TRBV28 and TRBJ1-2, with a possible D match to TRBD1 (6 bases). Trimming pared 3 bases from V and 2 bases from J, leaving 7 bases between. The CDR3 sequence is 13 residues long. The germline CDR1 and CDR2 sequences are MDHEN and SYDVKM. The CDR3 coding sequence is TGTGCCAGCAGTTTTCAGGGGAACTATGGCTACACCTTC. Encoded protein: CASSFQGNYGYTF.

The DNA of the CDR3 is TGTGCCATCAGTGAGTCGATGTCCCCGGGAGTAGGGTACAATGAGCAGTTCTTC. It yields the protein CAISESMSPGVGYNEQFF. The chain carries TRBV10-3 and TRBJ2-1; possibly TRBD2 for D (6 bases). The CDR3 is made up of 18 amino acids. The germline V gene has CDR1 ENHRY and CDR2 SYGVKD. With 0 bases removed from V and 4 bases from J, the gap between germline ends came to 19 bases.

The gene calls are TRBV2 and TRBJ1-5; TRBD1 is a possible D gene (6 bases). Trimming removed 1 base at V and 7 bases at J, with 11 bases between. The CDR3 contains 14 residues. Germline values: CDR1 SNHLY, CDR2 FYNNEI. CDR3 protein: CASSEDRARQPQHF. The DNA of the CDR3 is TGTGCCAGCAGTGAAGACAGGGCGAGGCAGCCCCAGCATTTT.